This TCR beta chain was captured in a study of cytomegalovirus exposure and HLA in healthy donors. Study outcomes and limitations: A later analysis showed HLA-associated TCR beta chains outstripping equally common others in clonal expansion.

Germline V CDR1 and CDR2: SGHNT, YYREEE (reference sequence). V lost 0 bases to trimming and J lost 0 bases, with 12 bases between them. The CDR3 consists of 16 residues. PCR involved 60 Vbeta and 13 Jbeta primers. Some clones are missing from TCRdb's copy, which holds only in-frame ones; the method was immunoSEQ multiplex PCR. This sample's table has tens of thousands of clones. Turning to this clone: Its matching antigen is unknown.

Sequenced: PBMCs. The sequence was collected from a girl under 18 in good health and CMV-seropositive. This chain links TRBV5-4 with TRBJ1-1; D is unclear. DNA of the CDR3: TGTGCCAGCAGCTTGGGGGAGAGCCGGATGAACACTGAAGCTTTCTTT. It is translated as CASSLGESRMNTEAFF.